The following is a TCR beta chain sequence with its context. The antigen remains undetermined. The data were obtained in a study of PD-1 blockade in classical Hodgkin lymphoma. Turning to the study itself: Patients were given intravenous nivolumab, 3 mg/kg, every 2 weeks.

Study findings and constraints: TCR diversity in CD4+, not CD8+, cells rose significantly by C4D1. Repertoire differences have undefined causes, possibly disease activity or prior therapy. Diversity similar to that of newly diagnosed patients was seen at baseline in complete responders.

Sequenced by immunoSEQ multiplex PCR; TCRdb stores in-frame clones only, minus some. The sample yields around 36,000 clones, 80% to 90% seen once. Every patient was affected by relapse after autologous stem cell transplantation, while exposure to brentuximab vedotin was not uniform. The TCR was taken from a human donor with classical Hodgkin lymphoma. This specimen was peripheral blood mononuclear cells (PBMCs), taken at baseline.

This CDR3 reads CASSFTGPSSTDTQYF. In DNA form, the CDR3 reads TGTGCCAGCAGCTTTACAGGGCCCTCCAGCACAGATACGCAGTATTTT. The V and J genes are TRBV5-6 and TRBJ2-3, with D tentatively TRBD1 (6 bases). Per germline, CDR1 SGHDT and CDR2 YYEEEE. CDR3 length: 16 amino acids. The germline V and J ends were trimmed by 2 bases and 0 bases, with 13 bases remaining between them. Full variable domain (outside the CDR3, taken from reference TRBV5-6 and TRBJ2-3): DAGVTQSPTHLIKTRGQQVTLRCSPKSGHDTVSWYQQALGQGPQFIFQYYEEEERQRGNFPDRFSGHQFPNYSSELNVNALLLGDSALYLCASSFTGPSSTDTQYFGPGTRLTVL.